This T cell receptor beta chain derives from a study of cytomegalovirus exposure and HLA in healthy donors. Study-level points and caveats: As a later analysis showed, a missense DCLRE1C variant was linked to trimming of TCR beta V- and J-genes.

This clone was detected only a few times. Its specificity is unknown. It was with 60 Vbeta and 13 Jbeta primers that the PCR ran. Sequenced by immunoSEQ multiplex PCR; TCRdb stores in-frame clones only, minus some. Among a few hundred thousand clones listed, 60% to 85% were seen once. The sample consisted of PBMCs. The TCR originated in a middle-aged man in good health and CMV-seronegative.

The CDR3 spells CASRLQGTNYGYTF. In DNA form, the CDR3 reads TGTGCCAGCAGGCTACAGGGGACTAACTATGGCTACACCTTC. The V and J genes are TRBV5-6 and TRBJ1-2, with 7 bases fitting TRBD1. V was clipped by 5 bases and J by 0 bases; unmatched bases: 4. The CDR3 runs 14 residues. Germline V gene lookup returns CDR1 SGHDT and CDR2 YYEEEE. The full variable domain, its missing parts supplied by reference TRBV5-6 and TRBJ1-2, is DAGVTQSPTHLIKTRGQQVTLRCSPKSGHDTVSWYQQALGQGPQFIFQYYEEEERQRGNFPDRFSGHQFPNYSSELNVNALLLGDSALYLCASRLQGTNYGYTFGSGTRLTVV.